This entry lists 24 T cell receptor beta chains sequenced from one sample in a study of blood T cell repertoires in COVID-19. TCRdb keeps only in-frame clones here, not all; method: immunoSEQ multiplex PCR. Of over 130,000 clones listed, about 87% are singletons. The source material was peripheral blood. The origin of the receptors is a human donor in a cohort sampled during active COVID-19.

CDR3 DNA: TGTGCCGTCGGGGGGGCCATCCCATCTAGGGGCTACACCTTC. Protein: CAVGGAIPSRGYTF. The chain uses TRBV6-6 and TRBJ1-2; tentative D call: TRBD1 (6 bases). This CDR3 contains 14 residues. Trimming shortened V by 11 bases and J by 8 bases, and 24 bases separated the two germline ends. Germline V gene lookup returns CDR1 MNHNY and CDR2 SVGAGI (reference sequence).

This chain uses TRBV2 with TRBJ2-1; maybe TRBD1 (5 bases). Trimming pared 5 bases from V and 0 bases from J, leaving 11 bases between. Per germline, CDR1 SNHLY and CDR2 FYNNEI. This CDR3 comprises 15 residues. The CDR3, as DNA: TGTGCCAGCAGTCTAGACAGTAACTCCTACAATGAGCAGTTCTTC. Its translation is CASSLDSNSYNEQFF. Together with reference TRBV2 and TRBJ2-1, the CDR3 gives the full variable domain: EPEVTQTPSHQVTQMGQEVILRCVPISNHLYFYWYRQILGQKVEFLVSFYNNEISEKSEIFDDQFSVERPDGSNFTLKIRSTKLEDSAMYFCASSLDSNSYNEQFFGPGTRLTVL.

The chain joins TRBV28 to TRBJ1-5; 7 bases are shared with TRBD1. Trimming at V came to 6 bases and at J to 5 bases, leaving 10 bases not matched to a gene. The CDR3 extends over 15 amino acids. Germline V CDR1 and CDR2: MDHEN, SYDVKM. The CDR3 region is CASSLRQGLHQPQHF. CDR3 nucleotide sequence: TGTGCCAGCAGCCTTAGACAGGGTTTACATCAGCCCCAGCATTTT. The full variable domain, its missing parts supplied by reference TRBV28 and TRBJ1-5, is DVKVTQSSRYLVKRTGEKVFLECVQDMDHENMFWYRQDPGLGLRLIYFSYDVKMKEKGDIPEGYSVSREKKERFSLILESASTNQTSMYLCASSLRQGLHQPQHFGDGTRLSIL.

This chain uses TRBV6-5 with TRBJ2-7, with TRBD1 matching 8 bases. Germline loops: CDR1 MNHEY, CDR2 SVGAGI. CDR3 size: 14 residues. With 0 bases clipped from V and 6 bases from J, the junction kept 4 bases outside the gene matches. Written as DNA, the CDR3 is TGTGCCAGCAGTTACTCCCGGGACAGGAGCGAGCAGTACTTC. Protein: CASSYSRDRSEQYF.

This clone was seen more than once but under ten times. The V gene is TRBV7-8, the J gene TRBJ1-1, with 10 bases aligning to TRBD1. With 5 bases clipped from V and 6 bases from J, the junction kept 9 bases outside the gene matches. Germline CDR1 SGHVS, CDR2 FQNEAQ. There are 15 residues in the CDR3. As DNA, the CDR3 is TGTGCCAGCAGCCTACAGACAGGGGGCGTTTCTGAAGCTTTCTTT. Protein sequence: CASSLQTGGVSEAFF.

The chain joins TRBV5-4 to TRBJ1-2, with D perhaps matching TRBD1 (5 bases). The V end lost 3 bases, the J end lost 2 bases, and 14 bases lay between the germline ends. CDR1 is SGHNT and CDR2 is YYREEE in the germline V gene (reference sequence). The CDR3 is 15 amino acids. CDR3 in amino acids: CASSSRTLLNYGYTF. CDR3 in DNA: TGTGCCAGCAGCTCACGGACACTCCTCAACTATGGCTACACCTTC.

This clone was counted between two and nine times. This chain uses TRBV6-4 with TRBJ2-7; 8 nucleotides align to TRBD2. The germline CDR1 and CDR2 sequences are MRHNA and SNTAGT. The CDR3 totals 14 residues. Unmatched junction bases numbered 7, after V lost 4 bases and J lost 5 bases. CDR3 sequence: CASSAAPGGNEQYF. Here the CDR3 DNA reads TGTGCCAGCAGTGCGGCCCCGGGGGGGAACGAGCAGTACTTC.

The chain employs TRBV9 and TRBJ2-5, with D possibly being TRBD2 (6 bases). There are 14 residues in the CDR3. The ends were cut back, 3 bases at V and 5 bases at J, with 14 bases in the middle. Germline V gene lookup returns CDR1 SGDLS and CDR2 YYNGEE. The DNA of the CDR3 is TGTGCCAGCAGCGCGACTAGTTATCAGGAGACCCAGTACTTC. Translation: CASSATSYQETQYF.

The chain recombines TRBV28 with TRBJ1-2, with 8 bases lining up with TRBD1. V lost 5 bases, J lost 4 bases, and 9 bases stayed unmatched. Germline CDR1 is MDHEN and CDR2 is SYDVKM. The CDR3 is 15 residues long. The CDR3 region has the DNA TGTGCCAGCAGTCCCCAGGGGGCCTGGTTCTATGGCTACACCTTC. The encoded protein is CASSPQGAWFYGYTF.

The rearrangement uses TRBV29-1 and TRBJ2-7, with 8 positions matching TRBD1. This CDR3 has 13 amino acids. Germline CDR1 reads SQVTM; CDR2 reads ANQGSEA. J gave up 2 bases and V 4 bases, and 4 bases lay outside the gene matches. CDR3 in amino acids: CSVARTGPYEQYF. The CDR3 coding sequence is TGCAGCGTTGCCCGGACAGGGCCCTACGAGCAGTACTTC.

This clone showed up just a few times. CDR3 DNA sequence: TGTGCCAGCAGTCACTGGACAGATTCGAACACCGGGGAGCTGTTTTTT. It translates to CASSHWTDSNTGELFF. The genes are TRBV2 and TRBJ2-2; perhaps TRBD1 as D (6 bases). Trimming took off 5 bases at V and 0 bases at J, with 13 bases between the two ends. CDR1 SNHLY and CDR2 FYNNEI come from the germline V gene. The CDR3 runs to 16 residues. The full variable domain, rest sourced from reference TRBV2 and TRBJ2-2, is EPEVTQTPSHQVTQMGQEVILRCVPISNHLYFYWYRQILGQKVEFLVSFYNNEISEKSEIFDDQFSVERPDGSNFTLKIRSTKLEDSAMYFCASSHWTDSNTGELFFGEGSRLTVL.

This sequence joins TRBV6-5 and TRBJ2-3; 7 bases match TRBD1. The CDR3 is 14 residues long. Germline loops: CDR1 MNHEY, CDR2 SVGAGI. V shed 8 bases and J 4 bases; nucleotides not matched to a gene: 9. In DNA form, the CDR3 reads TGTGCCAGCTGGCATCAGGGGGAGCCAGATACGCAGTATTTT. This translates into CASWHQGEPDTQYF.

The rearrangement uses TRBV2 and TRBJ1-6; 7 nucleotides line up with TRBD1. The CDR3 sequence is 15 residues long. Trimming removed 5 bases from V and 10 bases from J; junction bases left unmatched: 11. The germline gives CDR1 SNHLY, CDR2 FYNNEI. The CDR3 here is CASSHQGDLGSPLHF. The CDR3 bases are TGTGCCAGCAGTCACCAGGGGGATTTAGGATCACCCCTCCACTTT.

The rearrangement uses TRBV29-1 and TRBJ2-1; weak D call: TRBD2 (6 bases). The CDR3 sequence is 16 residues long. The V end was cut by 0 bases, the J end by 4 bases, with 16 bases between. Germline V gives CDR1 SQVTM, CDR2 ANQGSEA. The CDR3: CSVEDWDSSEYNEQFF. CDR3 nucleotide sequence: TGCAGCGTTGAAGATTGGGACTCATCGGAGTACAATGAGCAGTTCTTC.

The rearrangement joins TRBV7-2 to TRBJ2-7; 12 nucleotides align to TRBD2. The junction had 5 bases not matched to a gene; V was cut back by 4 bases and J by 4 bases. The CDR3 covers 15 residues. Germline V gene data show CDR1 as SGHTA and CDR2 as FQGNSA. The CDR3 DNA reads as TGTGCCAGCAGCTCAGCTAGCGGGAGGGCTTACGAGCAGTACTTC. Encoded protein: CASSSASGRAYEQYF.

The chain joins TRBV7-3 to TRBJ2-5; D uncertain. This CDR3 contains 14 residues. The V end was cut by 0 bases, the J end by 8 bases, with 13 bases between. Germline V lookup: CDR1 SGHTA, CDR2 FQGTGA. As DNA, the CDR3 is TGTGCCAGCAGCTTAACAGCTGGGCCAAGTACCCAGTACTTC. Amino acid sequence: CASSLTAGPSTQYF.

DNA for the CDR3: TGTGCCAGCAGCAAAGGACTAACCGGCTCCTACAATGAGCAGTTCTTC. Translating it yields CASSKGLTGSYNEQFF. The rearrangement joins TRBV21-1 to TRBJ2-1; no DNA check was done on the table's D call, TRBD2. TRBV21-1 is annotated as a pseudogene. CDR3 length equals 16 residues.

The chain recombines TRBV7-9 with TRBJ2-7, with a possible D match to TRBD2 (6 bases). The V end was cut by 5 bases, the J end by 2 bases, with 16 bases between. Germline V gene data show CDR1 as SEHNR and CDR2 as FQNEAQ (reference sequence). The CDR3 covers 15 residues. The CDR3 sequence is CASSQDYPLTYEQYF. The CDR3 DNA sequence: TGTGCCAGCAGCCAGGACTACCCACTGACCTACGAGCAGTACTTC.

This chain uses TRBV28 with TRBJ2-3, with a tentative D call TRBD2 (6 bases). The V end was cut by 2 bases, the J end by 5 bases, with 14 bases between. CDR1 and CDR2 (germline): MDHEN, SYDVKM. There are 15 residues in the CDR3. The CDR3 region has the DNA TGTGCCAGCAGTTTAGGGGGGAGAGTCAGAGATACGCAGTATTTT. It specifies CASSLGGRVRDTQYF.

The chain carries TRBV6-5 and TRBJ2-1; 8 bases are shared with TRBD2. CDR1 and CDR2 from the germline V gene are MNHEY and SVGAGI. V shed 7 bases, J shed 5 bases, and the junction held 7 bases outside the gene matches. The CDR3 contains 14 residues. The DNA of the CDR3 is TGTGCCAGCAAAAGCGGGGGCTGGGACAATGAGCAGTTCTTC. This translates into CASKSGGWDNEQFF.

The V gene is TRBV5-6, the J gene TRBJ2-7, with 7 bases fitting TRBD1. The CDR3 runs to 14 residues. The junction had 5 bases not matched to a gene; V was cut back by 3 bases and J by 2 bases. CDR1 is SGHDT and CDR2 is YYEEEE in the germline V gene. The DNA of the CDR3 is TGTGCCAGCAGCTGTAGACAGGGCACCTACGAGCAGTACTTC. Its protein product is CASSCRQGTYEQYF.

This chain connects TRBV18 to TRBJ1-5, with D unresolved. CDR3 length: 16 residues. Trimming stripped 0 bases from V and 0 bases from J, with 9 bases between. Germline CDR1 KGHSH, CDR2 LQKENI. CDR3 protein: CASSPPKDYSNQPQHF. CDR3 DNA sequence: TGTGCCAGCTCACCACCGAAAGACTATAGCAATCAGCCCCAGCATTTT.

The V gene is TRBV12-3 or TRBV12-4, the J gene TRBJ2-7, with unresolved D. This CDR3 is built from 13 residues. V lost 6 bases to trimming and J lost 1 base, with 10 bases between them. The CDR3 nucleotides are TGTGCCAGCAGGGCCACGGAGTCCTACGAGCAGTACTTC. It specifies CASRATESYEQYF.

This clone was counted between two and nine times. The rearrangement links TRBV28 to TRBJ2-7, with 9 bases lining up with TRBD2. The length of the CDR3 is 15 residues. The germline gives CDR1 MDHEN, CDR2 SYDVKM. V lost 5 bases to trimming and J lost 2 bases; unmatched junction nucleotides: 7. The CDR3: CASSPSLAGTYEQYF. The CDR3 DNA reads TGTGCCAGCAGTCCTTCACTAGCGGGTACCTACGAGCAGTACTTC.